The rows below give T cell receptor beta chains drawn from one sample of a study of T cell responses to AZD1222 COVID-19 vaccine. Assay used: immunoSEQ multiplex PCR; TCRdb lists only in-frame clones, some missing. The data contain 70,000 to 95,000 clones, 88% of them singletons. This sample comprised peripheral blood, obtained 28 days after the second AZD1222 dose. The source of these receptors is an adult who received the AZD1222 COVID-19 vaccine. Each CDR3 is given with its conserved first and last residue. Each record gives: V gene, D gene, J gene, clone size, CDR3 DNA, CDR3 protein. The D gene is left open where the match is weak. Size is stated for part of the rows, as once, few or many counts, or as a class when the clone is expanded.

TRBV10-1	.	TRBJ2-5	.	TGCGCCAGCAGTGAGTCCGGGGGTCGGGAGACCCAGTACTTC	CASSESGGRETQYF
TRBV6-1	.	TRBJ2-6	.	TGTGCCAGCAGTGATGGATCTGGGGCCAACGTCCTGACTTTC	CASSDGSGANVLTF
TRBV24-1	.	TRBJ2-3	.	TGTGCCACCAGTGGGGGGAGCCGTGGAGATACGCAGTATTTT	CATSGGSRGDTQYF
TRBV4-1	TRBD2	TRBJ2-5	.	TGCGCCAGCAGCCGAACCGAGCGGGGACAAGAGACCCAGTACTTC	CASSRTERGQETQYF
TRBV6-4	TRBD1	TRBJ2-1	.	TGTGCCAGCTCGGGGACAGGGGGCTATCGAAGCTCCTACAATGAGCAGTTCTTC	CASSGTGGYRSSYNEQFF
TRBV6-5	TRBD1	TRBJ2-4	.	TGTGCCAGCAGTTTGACAGGGACAGCCGGCAAAAACATTCAGTACTTC	CASSLTGTAGKNIQYF
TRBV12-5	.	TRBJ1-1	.	TGTGCTAGTGCCCAATATGAAGCTTTCTTT	CASAQYEAFF
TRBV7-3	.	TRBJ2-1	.	TGTGCCAGCAGCTTAAGCAAGGTTCGGAATGAGCAGTTCTTC	CASSLSKVRNEQFF
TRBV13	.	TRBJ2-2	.	TGTGCCAGCAGCTTAAAGGTAGCCTACACCGGGGAGCTGTTTTTT	CASSLKVAYTGELFF
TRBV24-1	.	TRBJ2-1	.	TGTGCCACCCAACCGTGGTACAATGAGCAGTTCTTC	CATQPWYNEQFF
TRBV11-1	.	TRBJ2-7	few	TGTGCCAGCAGCTTAGCCCCGCTGGGGTACGAGCAGTACTTC	CASSLAPLGYEQYF
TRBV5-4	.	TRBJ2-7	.	TGTGCCAGCAGTTCCCTCTTGGGCGGGCTTGAGGACGAGCAGTACTTC	CASSSLLGGLEDEQYF
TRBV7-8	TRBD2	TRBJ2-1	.	TGTGCCAGCAGCTATATAGCGACTAGCGGGAGTCGTGAGCAGTTCTTC	CASSYIATSGSREQFF